These T cell receptor beta chains were read from a single sample in a study of blood T cell repertoires in COVID-19. Here immunoSEQ multiplex PCR was the method, and the copy in TCRdb shows in-frame clones only, minus some. The table has about 220,000 clones, over 65% seen once. The specimen was PBMCs or T cells enriched from blood (not recorded which). The receptors come from an older woman who had recovered from COVID-19. CDR3s include the opening cysteine and the closing phenylalanine or tryptophan. D genes are given only for firm matches. The size of a clone is reported for some rows only, either as once, few or many, or as a class for expanded clones.

d_call	v_call	clone_size	j_call	cdr3_aa	cdr3_nt
-	TRBV19	-	TRBJ1-2	CASSIGAGGPYGYTF	TGTGCCAGTAGTATAGGGGCAGGAGGCCCCTATGGCTACACCTTC
-	TRBV21-1	-	TRBJ2-7	CASSKLAVHSSYEQYF	TGTGCCAGCAGCAAACTAGCGGTGCATAGCTCCTACGAGCAGTACTTC
-	TRBV6-5	-	TRBJ2-3	CASSWTDTDTQYF	TGTGCCAGCAGTTGGACAGACACAGATACGCAGTATTTT
TRBD1	TRBV7-2	once	TRBJ1-2	CASSLDGTGWGYTF	TGTGCCAGCAGCTTAGACGGGACAGGGTGGGGCTACACCTTC
TRBD2	TRBV6-5	-	TRBJ2-7	CASSAGGQRYEQYF	TGTGCCAGCTCCGCGGGGGGGCAGAGGTACGAGCAGTACTTC
TRBD1	TRBV2	many	TRBJ1-5	CASRYDRGSNQPQHF	TGTGCCAGCAGATACGACAGGGGTAGCAATCAGCCCCAGCATTTT
TRBD1	TRBV3-1/TRBV3-2	-	TRBJ1-1	CASSPTGQGEAFF	TGTGCCAGCAGCCCCACCGGACAGGGGGAAGCTTTCTTT
-	TRBV9	-	TRBJ2-5	CASSVRPGGETQYF	TGTGCCAGCAGCGTAAGACCAGGAGGAGAGACCCAGTACTTC
-	TRBV14	-	TRBJ1-2	CASSQGARRDYGYTF	TGTGCCAGCAGCCAAGGGGCCCGGCGAGACTATGGCTACACCTTC
-	TRBV6-4	-	TRBJ1-1	CANGEGKNTEAFF	TGTGCCAACGGGGAGGGCAAGAACACTGAAGCTTTCTTT
-	TRBV29-1	few	TRBJ2-3	CSVARGNTDTQYF	TGCAGCGTTGCGCGGGGTAACACAGATACGCAGTATTTT
TRBD1	TRBV5-6	-	TRBJ1-6	CASSLETGHNSPLHF	TGTGCCAGCAGCTTGGAGACAGGGCACAATTCACCCCTCCACTTT
TRBD2	TRBV5-1	-	TRBJ2-3	CASSPRPGGRGRTDTQYF	TGCGCCAGCAGCCCTCGACCGGGGGGAAGAGGGAGAACAGATACGCAGTATTTT
-	TRBV24-1	-	TRBJ1-5	CATSDWRKGEFPFTPISNQPQHF	TGTGCCACCAGTGATTGGCGAAAGGGGGAATTCCCCTTCACCCCCATTAGCAATCAGCCCCAGCATTTT
-	TRBV28	-	TRBJ1-6	CASSLRSPLHF	TGTGCCAGCAGTTTACGTTCACCCCTCCACTTT
TRBD1	TRBV19	-	TRBJ2-7	CASSIVTGGGYEQYF	TGTGCCAGTAGTATTGTGACAGGGGGAGGTTACGAGCAGTACTTC
-	TRBV18	few	TRBJ2-5	CASSRNRFQETQYF	TGTGCCAGCTCCCGAAACAGGTTTCAAGAGACCCAGTACTTC
-	TRBV4-2	-	TRBJ1-4	CASSQARRAGGEKLFF	TGTGCCAGCAGCCAAGCTCGACGCGCGGGGGGGGAAAAACTGTTTTTT
-	TRBV14	once	TRBJ1-1	CASSQVFGVEDTLFKTEAFF	TGTGCCAGCAGCCAAGTTTTCGGCGTTGAGGACACCTTGTTTAAGACTGAAGCTTTCTTT
TRBD2	TRBV29-1	-	TRBJ2-1	CSGLLAGSYNEQFF	TGCAGCGGACTATTAGCGGGATCTTACAATGAGCAGTTCTTC
TRBD1	TRBV7-8	few	TRBJ1-1	CASSAQGARTEAFF	TGTGCCAGCAGCGCACAGGGGGCGCGGACTGAAGCTTTCTTT
TRBD1	TRBV19	-	TRBJ1-1	CASSSPGQLIAFF	TGTGCCAGTAGTTCCCCGGGACAGTTAATAGCTTTCTTT
TRBD1	TRBV5-1	-	TRBJ1-3	CASSLSGQGPLSTIYF	TGCGCCAGCAGCTTGTCGGGACAGGGGCCCCTAAGCACCATATATTTT
TRBD2	TRBV7-2	once	TRBJ2-2	CASSLGQGGTGELFF	TGTGCCAGCAGCTTAGGGCAGGGAGGGACCGGGGAGCTGTTTTTT
-	TRBV11-3	once	TRBJ2-2	CASSSKLARGGELFF	TGTGCCAGCAGCTCCAAACTAGCCCGGGGCGGGGAGCTGTTTTTT
-	TRBV5-4	-	TRBJ2-3	CASSLLGLENTDTQYF	TGTGCCAGCAGCTTGTTAGGTCTAGAGAACACAGATACGCAGTATTTT
TRBD2	TRBV3-1/TRBV3-2	once	TRBJ2-7	CASSPLNSGRGSYEQYF	TGTGCCAGCAGCCCACTCAATAGCGGGAGAGGCTCCTACGAGCAGTACTTC
TRBD1	TRBV9	-	TRBJ1-1	CASSETRDRGRTEAFF	TGTGCCAGCAGCGAGACCCGGGACAGGGGGCGTACTGAAGCTTTCTTT
TRBD2	TRBV5-1	-	TRBJ2-5	CASSLRTSYETQYF	TGCGCCAGCAGCTTGAGGACTAGCTACGAGACCCAGTACTTC
-	TRBV6-4	once	TRBJ1-5	CASSEVAGHQPQHF	TGTGCCAGCAGTGAGGTGGCAGGGCATCAGCCCCAGCATTTT
TRBD1	TRBV25-1	-	TRBJ1-2	CASSEYRQGDGYTF	TGTGCCAGCAGTGAATATCGACAGGGCGATGGCTACACCTTC
-	TRBV19	-	TRBJ2-1	CASSIDLGIEQFF	TGTGCCAGTAGTATAGACCTAGGTATTGAGCAGTTCTTC
-	TRBV19	-	TRBJ2-5	CASRFPGEGETQYF	TGTGCCAGTAGATTTCCGGGAGAGGGTGAGACCCAGTACTTC
-	TRBV18	-	TRBJ1-3	CASSVRQILSSGNTIYF	TGTGCCAGCTCAGTACGACAGATTCTGAGCTCTGGAAACACCATATATTTT
-	TRBV6-5	-	TRBJ1-1	CASLEERTEAFF	TGTGCCAGCTTGGAGGAGCGCACTGAAGCTTTCTTT
-	TRBV7-2	-	TRBJ2-3	CASSLGVGEADTQYF	TGTGCCAGCAGCTTAGGGGTGGGGGAGGCGGATACGCAGTATTTT
TRBD2	TRBV5-6	-	TRBJ2-7	CASSQYGGGTTGEQYF	TGTGCCAGCAGTCAGTATGGCGGCGGGACTACGGGTGAGCAGTACTTC
-	TRBV27	once	TRBJ2-1	CASSFQGMNEQFF	TGTGCCAGCAGTTTTCAGGGAATGAATGAGCAGTTCTTC
-	TRBV19	-	TRBJ1-1	CASSMRDTPNTEAFF	TGTGCCAGTAGTATGAGGGACACCCCGAACACTGAAGCTTTCTTT
TRBD1	TRBV5-8	-	TRBJ1-4	CASSSIMTGREKLFF	TGTGCCAGCAGCTCCATAATGACAGGGCGGGAAAAACTGTTTTTT
-	TRBV11-2	-	TRBJ2-3	CASSPLGGGTDTQYF	TGTGCCAGCAGCCCCCTGGGGGGTGGCACAGATACGCAGTATTTT
TRBD1	TRBV7-3	-	TRBJ2-3	CASSFGQGSDTQYF	TGTGCCAGCAGCTTTGGACAGGGCTCAGATACGCAGTATTTT
-	TRBV7-9	once	TRBJ1-2	CASSFGGLPQGYTF	TGTGCCAGCAGCTTTGGGGGCTTACCGCAAGGCTACACCTTC
-	TRBV6-5	-	TRBJ2-1	CASMLYRYEQFF	TGTGCCAGCATGCTATACAGATATGAGCAGTTCTTC
-	TRBV5-6	-	TRBJ2-5	CASSLGSQETQYF	TGTGCCAGCAGCTTGGGTAGCCAGGAGACCCAGTACTTC
TRBD2	TRBV12-5	once	TRBJ2-1	CASGLGLAGGPRFF	TGTGCTAGTGGTCTCGGACTAGCGGGAGGGCCGCGGTTCTTC
-	TRBV27	-	TRBJ2-6	CASSPQDTGANVLTF	TGTGCCAGCAGTCCCCAGGACACTGGGGCCAACGTCCTGACTTTC
-	TRBV6-6	-	TRBJ1-2	CASSSQAARGYTF	TGTGCCAGCAGCTCACAGGCGGCCCGCGGCTACACCTTC
-	TRBV10-1	-	TRBJ1-5	CASRPGNNQPQHF	TGCGCCAGCAGACCCGGGAATAATCAGCCCCAGCATTTT
-	TRBV6-4	-	TRBJ2-1	CASSVRIASSNEQFF	TGTGCCAGCAGTGTCCGAATAGCGAGTTCGAATGAGCAGTTCTTC
TRBD1	TRBV3-1/TRBV3-2	-	TRBJ2-2	CASSQRSGTALGELFF	TGTGCCAGCAGCCAAAGATCCGGGACAGCCCTGGGGGAGCTGTTTTTT
-	TRBV11-2	-	TRBJ1-2	CASSFTGLRGYTF	TGTGCCAGCAGCTTCACGGGGTTGAGGGGCTACACCTTC
TRBD1	TRBV3-1/TRBV3-2	-	TRBJ1-5	CASSQPDRGTYSNQPQHF	TGTGCCAGCAGCCAGCCCGACAGGGGGACGTATAGCAATCAGCCCCAGCATTTT
TRBD1	TRBV4-2	-	TRBJ2-7	CASSQVTNRGEQYF	TGTGCCAGCAGCCAAGTCACCAACAGGGGCGAGCAGTACTTC